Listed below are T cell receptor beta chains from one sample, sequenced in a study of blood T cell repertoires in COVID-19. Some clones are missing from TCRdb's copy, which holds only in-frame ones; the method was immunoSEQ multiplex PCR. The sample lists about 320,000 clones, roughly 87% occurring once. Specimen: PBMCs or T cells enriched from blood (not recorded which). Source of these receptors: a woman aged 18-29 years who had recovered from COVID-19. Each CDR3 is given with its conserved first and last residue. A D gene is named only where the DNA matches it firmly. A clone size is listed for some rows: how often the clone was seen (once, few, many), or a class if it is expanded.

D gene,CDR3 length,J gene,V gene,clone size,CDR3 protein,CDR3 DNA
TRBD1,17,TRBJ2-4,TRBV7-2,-,CASSLGTEGRGRNIQYF,TGTGCCAGCAGCTTAGGAACGGAGGGCAGGGGGCGAAACATTCAGTACTTC
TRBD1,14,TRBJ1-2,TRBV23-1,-,CASSQSPTGEGYTF,TGCGCCAGCAGTCAATCCCCGACAGGGGAGGGCTACACCTTC
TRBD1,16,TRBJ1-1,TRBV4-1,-,CASSQERTGTNTEAFF,TGCGCCAGCAGCCAAGAAAGGACAGGGACGAACACTGAAGCTTTCTTT
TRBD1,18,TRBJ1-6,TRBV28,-,CASSSPPLRQGMGSPLHF,TGTGCCAGCAGTTCCCCTCCCTTGAGACAGGGGATGGGGTCACCCCTCCACTTT
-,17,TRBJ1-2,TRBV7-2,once,CASSPVGGEANGYGYTF,TGTGCCAGCAGCCCGGTGGGGGGGGAGGCGAACGGTTATGGCTACACCTTC
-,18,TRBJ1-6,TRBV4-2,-,CASSQDQRGGSYNSPLHF,TGTGCCAGCAGCCAAGATCAAAGGGGTGGCTCCTATAATTCACCCCTCCACTTT
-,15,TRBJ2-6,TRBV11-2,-,CASSLGLSGANVLTF,TGTGCCAGCAGCTTAGGACTTAGTGGGGCCAACGTCCTGACTTTC
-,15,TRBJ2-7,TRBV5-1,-,CASSSLQQGSYEQYF,TGCGCCAGCAGCTCTCTCCAACAGGGTAGTTACGAGCAGTACTTC
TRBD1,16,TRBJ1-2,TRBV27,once,CASSPSQGETNYGYIF,TGTGCCAGCAGCCCCTCTCAGGGGGAGACGAACTATGGCTACATCTTC
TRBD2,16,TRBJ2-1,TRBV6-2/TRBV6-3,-,CASSYRTSGLYNEQFF,TGTGCCAGCAGTTACCGGACTAGCGGATTATACAATGAGCAGTTCTTC
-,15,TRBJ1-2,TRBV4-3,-,CASSQVSRGYYGYTF,TGCGCCAGCAGCCAAGTCTCTAGGGGGTACTATGGCTACACCTTC
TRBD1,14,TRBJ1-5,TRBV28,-,CASSFGTANQPQHF,TGTGCCAGCAGTTTCGGGACAGCTAATCAGCCCCAGCATTTT
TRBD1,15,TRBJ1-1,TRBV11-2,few,CASSLGWGTVAEAFF,TGTGCCAGCAGCTTAGGGTGGGGGACAGTGGCTGAAGCTTTCTTT
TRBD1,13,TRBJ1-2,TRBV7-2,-,CASSIGQDYGYTF,TGTGCCAGCAGCATCGGACAGGACTATGGCTACACCTTC
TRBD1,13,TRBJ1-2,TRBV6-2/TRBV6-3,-,CASSDRAPYGYTF,TGTGCCAGCAGCGACAGGGCCCCTTATGGCTACACCTTC
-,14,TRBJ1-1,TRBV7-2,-,CASSFSGTNTEAFF,TGTGCCAGCAGCTTCAGCGGCACGAACACTGAAGCTTTCTTT
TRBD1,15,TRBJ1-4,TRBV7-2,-,CASSFSGTGDEKLFF,TGTGCCAGCAGTTTTTCCGGGACAGGGGACGAAAAACTGTTTTTT
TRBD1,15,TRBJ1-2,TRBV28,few,CASSFFRGQVDGYTF,TGTGCCAGCAGTTTTTTCAGGGGGCAGGTCGATGGCTACACCTTC
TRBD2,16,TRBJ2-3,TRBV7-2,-,CASSLGLAASTDTQYF,TGTGCCAGCAGCTTAGGACTAGCGGCTAGCACAGATACGCAGTATTTT
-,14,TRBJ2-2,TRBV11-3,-,CASSLTQATGELFF,TGTGCCAGCAGCTTGACACAGGCGACGGGGGAGCTGTTTTTT
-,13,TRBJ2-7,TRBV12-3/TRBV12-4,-,CASSLGGVREQYF,TGTGCCAGCAGTTTGGGGGGAGTACGCGAGCAGTACTTC
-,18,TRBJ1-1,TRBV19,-,CASSIVGRRATKNTEAFF,TGTGCCAGTAGTATAGTTGGGAGGAGGGCAACCAAGAACACTGAAGCTTTCTTT
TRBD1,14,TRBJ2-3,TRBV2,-,CASSQDRGENTQYF,TGTGCCAGCAGTCAGGACAGGGGGGAAAATACGCAGTATTTT
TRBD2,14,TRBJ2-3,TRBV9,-,CASSFGLAGDTQYF,TGTGCCAGCAGCTTCGGACTAGCTGGGGATACGCAGTATTTT
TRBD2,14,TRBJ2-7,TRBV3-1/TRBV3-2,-,CASSQGLAGVEQYF,TGTGCCAGCAGCCAAGGCCTAGCGGGGGTCGAGCAGTACTTC
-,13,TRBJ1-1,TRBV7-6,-,CASRFSLNTEAFF,TGTGCCAGCAGGTTCAGTCTGAACACTGAAGCTTTCTTT
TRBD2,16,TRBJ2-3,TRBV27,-,CASSVPSGGTGGTQYF,TGTGCCAGCAGTGTTCCTAGCGGGGGGACGGGGGGGACGCAGTATTTT
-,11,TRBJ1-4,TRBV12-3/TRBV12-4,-,CASSPGEKLFF,TGTGCCAGCAGTCCCGGTGAAAAACTGTTTTTT
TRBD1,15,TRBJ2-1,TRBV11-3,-,CASSIMGQGENEQFF,TGTGCCAGCAGCATAATGGGACAGGGGGAGAATGAGCAGTTCTTC
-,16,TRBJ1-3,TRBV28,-,CASVRGGHHSGNTIYF,TGTGCCAGCGTCCGGGGAGGACACCACTCTGGAAACACCATATATTTT
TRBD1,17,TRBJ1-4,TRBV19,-,CASSNIEGARGNEKLFF,TGTGCCAGTAGTAACATCGAGGGGGCTAGGGGTAATGAAAAACTGTTTTTT
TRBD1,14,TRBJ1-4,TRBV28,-,CASSLRQGGEKLFF,TGTGCCAGCAGTTTAAGACAGGGAGGTGAAAAACTGTTTTTT
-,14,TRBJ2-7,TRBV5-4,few,CASSLSGSAGEQYF,TGTGCCAGCAGCTTGTCCGGGAGCGCCGGCGAGCAGTACTTC
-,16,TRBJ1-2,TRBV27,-,CASSLALGGAPYGYTF,TGTGCCAGCAGTTTAGCCCTGGGGGGGGCTCCCTATGGCTACACCTTC
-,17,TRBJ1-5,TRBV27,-,CASSLTYGRYSNQPQHF,TGTGCCAGCAGTTTAACTTATGGGAGGTATAGCAATCAGCCCCAGCATTTT
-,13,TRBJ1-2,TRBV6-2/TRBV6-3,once,CASSYSGDYGYTF,TGTGCCAGCAGTTACTCCGGGGACTATGGCTACACCTTC
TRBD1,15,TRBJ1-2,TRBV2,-,CASRRDRETNYGYTF,TGTGCCAGCAGGCGGGACAGAGAAACTAACTATGGCTACACCTTC
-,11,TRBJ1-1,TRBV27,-,CASIEGTEAFF,TGTGCCAGCATAGAGGGCACTGAAGCTTTCTTT
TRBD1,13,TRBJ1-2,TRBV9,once,CASTDRGEYGYTF,TGTGCCAGCACCGACAGGGGAGAGTATGGCTACACCTTC
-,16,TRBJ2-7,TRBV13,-,CASSVNGGSTPLEQYF,TGTGCCAGCAGCGTCAATGGGGGCTCCACTCCCCTCGAGCAGTACTTC
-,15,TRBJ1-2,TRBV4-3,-,CASSQDRHGAGGYTF,TGCGCCAGCAGCCAAGATCGTCACGGCGCGGGTGGCTACACCTTC
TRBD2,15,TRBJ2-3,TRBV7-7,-,CASSRTSGRTDTQYF,TGTGCCAGCAGCCGGACTAGCGGGAGAACAGATACGCAGTATTTT